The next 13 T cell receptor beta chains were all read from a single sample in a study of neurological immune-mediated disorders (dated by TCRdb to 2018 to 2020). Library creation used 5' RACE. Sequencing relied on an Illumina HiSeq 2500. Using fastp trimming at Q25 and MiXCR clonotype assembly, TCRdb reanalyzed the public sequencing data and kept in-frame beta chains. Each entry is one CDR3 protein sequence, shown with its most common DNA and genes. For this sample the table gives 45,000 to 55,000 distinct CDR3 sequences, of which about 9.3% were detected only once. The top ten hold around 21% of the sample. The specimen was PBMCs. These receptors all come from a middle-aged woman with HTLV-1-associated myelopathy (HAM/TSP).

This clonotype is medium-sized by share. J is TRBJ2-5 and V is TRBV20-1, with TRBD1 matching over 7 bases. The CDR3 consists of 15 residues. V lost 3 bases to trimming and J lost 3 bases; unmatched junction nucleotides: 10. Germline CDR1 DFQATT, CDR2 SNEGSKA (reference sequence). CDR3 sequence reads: CSASGILGTEETQYF. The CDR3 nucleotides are TGCAGTGCTAGCGGGATTCTAGGGACAGAAGAGACCCAGTACTTC.

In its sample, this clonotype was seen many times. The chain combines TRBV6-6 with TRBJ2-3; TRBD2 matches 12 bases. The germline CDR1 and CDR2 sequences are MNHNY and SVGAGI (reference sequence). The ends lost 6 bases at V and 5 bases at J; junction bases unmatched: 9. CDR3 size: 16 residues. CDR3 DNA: TGTGCCAGCAGCCCTGCCACTAGCGGGGGGTTAGATACGCAGTATTTT. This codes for CASSPATSGGLDTQYF.

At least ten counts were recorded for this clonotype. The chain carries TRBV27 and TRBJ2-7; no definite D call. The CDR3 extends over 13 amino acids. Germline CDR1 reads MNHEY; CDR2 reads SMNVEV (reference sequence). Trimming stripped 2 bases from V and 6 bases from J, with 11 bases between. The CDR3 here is CASSLALGTEQYF. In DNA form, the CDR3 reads TGTGCCAGCAGTTTAGCGTTGGGTACCGAGCAGTACTTC.

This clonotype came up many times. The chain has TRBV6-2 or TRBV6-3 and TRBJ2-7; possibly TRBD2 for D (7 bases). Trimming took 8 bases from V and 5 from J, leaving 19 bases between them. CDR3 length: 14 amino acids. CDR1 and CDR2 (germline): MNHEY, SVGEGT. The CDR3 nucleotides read TGTGCCAGCCTTGAGGGGGGGCAGGGAGACGAGCAGTACTTC. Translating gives CASLEGGQGDEQYF.

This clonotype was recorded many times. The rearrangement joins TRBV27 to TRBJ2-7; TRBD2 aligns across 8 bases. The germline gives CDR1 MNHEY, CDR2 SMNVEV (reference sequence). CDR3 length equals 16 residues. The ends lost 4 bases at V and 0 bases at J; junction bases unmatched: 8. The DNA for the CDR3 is TGTGCCAGCAGTTGGCGACTAGCGTGGAGCTCCTACGAGCAGTACTTC. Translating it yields CASSWRLAWSSYEQYF.

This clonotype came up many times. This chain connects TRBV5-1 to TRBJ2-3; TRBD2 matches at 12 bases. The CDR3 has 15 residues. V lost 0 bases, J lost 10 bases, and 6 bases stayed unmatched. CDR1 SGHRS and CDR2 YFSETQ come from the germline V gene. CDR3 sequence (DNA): TGCGCCAGCAGCTTGGATCGGACTAGCGGGATGTCGCAGTATTTT. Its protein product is CASSLDRTSGMSQYF.

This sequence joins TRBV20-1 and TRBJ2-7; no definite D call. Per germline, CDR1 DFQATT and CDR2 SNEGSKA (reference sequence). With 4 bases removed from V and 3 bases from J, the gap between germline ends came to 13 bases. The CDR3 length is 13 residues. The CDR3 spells CSATGRWGYEQYF. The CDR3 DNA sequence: TGCAGTGCTACCGGACGTTGGGGCTACGAGCAGTACTTC.

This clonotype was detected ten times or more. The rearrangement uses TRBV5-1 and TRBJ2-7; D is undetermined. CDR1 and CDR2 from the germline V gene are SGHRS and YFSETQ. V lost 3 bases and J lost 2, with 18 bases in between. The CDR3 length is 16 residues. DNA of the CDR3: TGCGCCAGCAGCTCTCCCCGACGGTTTCGAACCTACGAGCAGTACTTC. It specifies CASSSPRRFRTYEQYF. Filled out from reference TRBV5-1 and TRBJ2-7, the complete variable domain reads KAGVTQTPRYLIKTRGQQVTLSCSPISGHRSVSWYQQTPGQGLQFLFEYFSETQRNKGNFPGRFSGRQFSNSRSEMNVSTLELGDSALYLCASSSPRRFRTYEQYFGPGTRLTVT.

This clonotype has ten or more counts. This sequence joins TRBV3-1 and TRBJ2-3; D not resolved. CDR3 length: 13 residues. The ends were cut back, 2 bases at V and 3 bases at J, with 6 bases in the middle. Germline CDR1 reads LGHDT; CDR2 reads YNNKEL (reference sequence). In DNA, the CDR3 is TGTGCCAGCAGCCAAACGGAGACAGATACGCAGTATTTT. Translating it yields CASSQTETDTQYF.

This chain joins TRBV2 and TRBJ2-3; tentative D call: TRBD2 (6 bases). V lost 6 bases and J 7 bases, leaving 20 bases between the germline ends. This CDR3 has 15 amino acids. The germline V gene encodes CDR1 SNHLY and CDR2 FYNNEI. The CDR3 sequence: CASRKGTPGPYTQYF. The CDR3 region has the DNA TGTGCCAGCAGGAAGGGGACTCCGGGTCCATATACGCAGTATTTT.

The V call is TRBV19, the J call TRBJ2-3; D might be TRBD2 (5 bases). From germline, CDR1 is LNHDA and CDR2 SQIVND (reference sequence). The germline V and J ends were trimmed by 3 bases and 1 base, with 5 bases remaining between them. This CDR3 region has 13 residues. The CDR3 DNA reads TGTGCCAGTAGTATCGGGGGCACAGATACGCAGTATTTT. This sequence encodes CASSIGGTDTQYF.

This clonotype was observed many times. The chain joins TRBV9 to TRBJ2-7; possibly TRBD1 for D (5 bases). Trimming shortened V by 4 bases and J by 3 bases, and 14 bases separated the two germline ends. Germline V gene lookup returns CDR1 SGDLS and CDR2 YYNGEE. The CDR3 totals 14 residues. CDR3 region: CASSPVSGNYEQYF. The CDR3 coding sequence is TGTGCCAGCAGCCCCGTCTCAGGGAACTACGAGCAGTACTTC.

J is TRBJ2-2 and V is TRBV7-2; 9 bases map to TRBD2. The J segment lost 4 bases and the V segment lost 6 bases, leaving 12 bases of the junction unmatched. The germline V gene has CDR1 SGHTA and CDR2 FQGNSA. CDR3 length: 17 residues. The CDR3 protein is CASRFKFGTSPTGELFF. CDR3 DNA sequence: TGTGCCAGCAGATTTAAATTTGGGACTAGCCCCACCGGGGAGCTGTTTTTT.